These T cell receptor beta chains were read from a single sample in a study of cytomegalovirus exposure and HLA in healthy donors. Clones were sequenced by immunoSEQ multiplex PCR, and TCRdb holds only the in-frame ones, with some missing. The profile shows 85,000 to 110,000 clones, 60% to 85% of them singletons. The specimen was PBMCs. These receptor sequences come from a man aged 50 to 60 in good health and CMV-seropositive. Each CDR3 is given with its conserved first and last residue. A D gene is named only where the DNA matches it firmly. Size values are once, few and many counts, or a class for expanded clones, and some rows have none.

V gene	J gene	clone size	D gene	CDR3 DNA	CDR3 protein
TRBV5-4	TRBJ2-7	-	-	TGTGCCAGCAGCTTGCCAGACTCCTACGAGCAGTACTTC	CASSLPDSYEQYF
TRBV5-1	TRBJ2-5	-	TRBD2	TGCGCCAGCCACGGGACTAGTTCTTCAGAGACCCAGTACTTC	CASHGTSSSETQYF
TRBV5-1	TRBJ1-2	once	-	TGCGCCAGCAGCTTGGTTACTCACTATGGCTACACCTTC	CASSLVTHYGYTF
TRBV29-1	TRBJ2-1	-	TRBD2	TGCAGCGCCAGAAGGGGGACTAGCGGGATCTATGAGCAGTTCTTC	CSARRGTSGIYEQFF
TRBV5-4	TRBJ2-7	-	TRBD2	TGTGCCAGCAGCTCTCGACCTAGCGGCTCCTACGAGCAGTACTTC	CASSSRPSGSYEQYF
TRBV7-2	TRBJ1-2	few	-	TGTGCCAGCAGCCTAGGATACGGAACCTCCCCTAGTGGCTACACCTTC	CASSLGYGTSPSGYTF
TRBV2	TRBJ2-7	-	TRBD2	TGTGCCAGCAGTGTCCAAGAGGTAGCGGGAGAGATATACGAGCAGTACTTC	CASSVQEVAGEIYEQYF
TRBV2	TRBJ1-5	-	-	TGTGCCAGCAGTGAATTTCAGGGGCGCTCTAGCAATCAGCCCCAGCATTTT	CASSEFQGRSSNQPQHF
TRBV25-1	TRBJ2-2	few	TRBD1	TGTGCCAGCAGTCCTCCGGGACAGGGTCGGACCGGGGAGCTGTTTTTT	CASSPPGQGRTGELFF
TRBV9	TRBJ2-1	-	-	TGTGCCAGCAGCGTAGGGCTCGCGGGCTACAATGAGCAGTTCTTC	CASSVGLAGYNEQFF
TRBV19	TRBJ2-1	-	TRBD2	TGTGCCAGTAGTATAGAACTAGCGGAATACAATGAGCAGTTCTTC	CASSIELAEYNEQFF
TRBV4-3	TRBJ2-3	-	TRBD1	TGCGCCAGCAGCCCCTCAGGGACAGGGGCAGATACGCAGTATTTT	CASSPSGTGADTQYF
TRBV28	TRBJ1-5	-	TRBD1	TGTGCCAGCTATGACAGGGTTAGCAATCAGCCCCAGCATTTT	CASYDRVSNQPQHF
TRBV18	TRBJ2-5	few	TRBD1	TGTGCCAGCTCACCCTCGGCAGGGGGCCTTGAGACCCAGTACTTC	CASSPSAGGLETQYF
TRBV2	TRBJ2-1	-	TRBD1	TGTGCCAGCCTCCGGGACAGGGGCAATGAGCAGTTCTTC	CASLRDRGNEQFF
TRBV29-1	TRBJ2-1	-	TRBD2	TGCAGCGTTGAAGGGCTAGCGGGACGGGGGTTCTTC	CSVEGLAGRGFF
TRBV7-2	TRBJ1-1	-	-	TGTGCCAGCATCTCCCAGGGGTTGAACACTGAAGCTTTCTTT	CASISQGLNTEAFF
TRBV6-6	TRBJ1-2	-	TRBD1	TGTGCCAGCAGTTACACAGGGGCAGCTAACTATGGCTACACCTTC	CASSYTGAANYGYTF
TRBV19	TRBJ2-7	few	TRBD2	TGTGCCAGTAGAGCGGGGCAAACCTCCTACGAGCAGTACTTC	CASRAGQTSYEQYF
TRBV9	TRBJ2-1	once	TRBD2	TGTGCCAGCAGCGGGGGACTAGTAAACAATGAGCAGTTCTTC	CASSGGLVNNEQFF
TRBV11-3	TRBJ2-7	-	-	TGTGCCAGCGGCAATGCGGGCGTCGAGCAGTACTTC	CASGNAGVEQYF
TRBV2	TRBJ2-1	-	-	TGTGCCAGCAGTGGAGGAGCAGGGTCCTACAATGAGCAGTTCTTC	CASSGGAGSYNEQFF
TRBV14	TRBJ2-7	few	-	TGTGCCAGCAGCCAAGGGTCCGAGCAGTACTTC	CASSQGSEQYF